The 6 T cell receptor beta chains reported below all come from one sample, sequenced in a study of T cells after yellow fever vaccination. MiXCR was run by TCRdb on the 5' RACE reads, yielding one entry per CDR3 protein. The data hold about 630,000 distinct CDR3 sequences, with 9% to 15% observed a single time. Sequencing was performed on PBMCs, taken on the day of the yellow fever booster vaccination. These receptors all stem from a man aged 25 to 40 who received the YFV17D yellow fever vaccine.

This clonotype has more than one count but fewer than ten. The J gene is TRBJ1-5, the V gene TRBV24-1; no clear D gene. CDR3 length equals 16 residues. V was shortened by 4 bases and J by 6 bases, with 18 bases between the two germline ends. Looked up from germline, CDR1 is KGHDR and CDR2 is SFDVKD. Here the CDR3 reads CATSEHIRRDPQPQHF. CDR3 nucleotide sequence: TGTGCCACCAGTGAACATATCAGGAGGGATCCTCAGCCCCAGCATTTT.

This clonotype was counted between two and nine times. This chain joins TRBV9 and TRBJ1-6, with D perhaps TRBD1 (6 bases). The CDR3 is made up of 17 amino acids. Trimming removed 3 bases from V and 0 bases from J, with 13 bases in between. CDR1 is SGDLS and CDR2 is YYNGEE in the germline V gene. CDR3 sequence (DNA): TGTGCCAGCAGCGCCACAGGGATGAGCTCCTATAATTCACCCCTCCACTTT. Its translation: CASSATGMSSYNSPLHF.

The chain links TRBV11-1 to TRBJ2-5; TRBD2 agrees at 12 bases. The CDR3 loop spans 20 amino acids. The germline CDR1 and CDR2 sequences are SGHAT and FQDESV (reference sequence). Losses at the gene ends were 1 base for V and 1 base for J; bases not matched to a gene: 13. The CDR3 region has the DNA TGTGCCAGCAGCTTAGGATGGACTAGCGGGAAGGAGGAGACCCAAGAGACCCAGTACTTC. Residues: CASSLGWTSGKEETQETQYF.

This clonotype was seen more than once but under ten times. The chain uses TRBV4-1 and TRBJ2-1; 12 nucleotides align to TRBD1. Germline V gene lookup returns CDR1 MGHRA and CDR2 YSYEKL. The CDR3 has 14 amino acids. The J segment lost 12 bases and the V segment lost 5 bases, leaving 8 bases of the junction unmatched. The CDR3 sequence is CASSNRDRGLGQFF. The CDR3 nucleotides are TGCGCCAGCAGCAACCGGGACAGGGGGCTTGGGCAGTTCTTC.

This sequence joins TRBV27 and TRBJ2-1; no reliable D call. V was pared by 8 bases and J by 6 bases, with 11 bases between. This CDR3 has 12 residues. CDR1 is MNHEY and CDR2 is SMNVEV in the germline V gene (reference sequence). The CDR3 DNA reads TGTGCCAGCGGGTTATGGGGCAATGAGCAGTTCTTC. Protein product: CASGLWGNEQFF.

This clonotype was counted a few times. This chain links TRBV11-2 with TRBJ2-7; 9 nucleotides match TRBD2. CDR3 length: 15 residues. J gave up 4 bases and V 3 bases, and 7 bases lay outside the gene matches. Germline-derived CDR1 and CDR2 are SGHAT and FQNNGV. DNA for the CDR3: TGTGCCAGCAGCTTGGGTAGCGGGAGCACGTACGAGCAGTACTTC. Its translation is CASSLGSGSTYEQYF.